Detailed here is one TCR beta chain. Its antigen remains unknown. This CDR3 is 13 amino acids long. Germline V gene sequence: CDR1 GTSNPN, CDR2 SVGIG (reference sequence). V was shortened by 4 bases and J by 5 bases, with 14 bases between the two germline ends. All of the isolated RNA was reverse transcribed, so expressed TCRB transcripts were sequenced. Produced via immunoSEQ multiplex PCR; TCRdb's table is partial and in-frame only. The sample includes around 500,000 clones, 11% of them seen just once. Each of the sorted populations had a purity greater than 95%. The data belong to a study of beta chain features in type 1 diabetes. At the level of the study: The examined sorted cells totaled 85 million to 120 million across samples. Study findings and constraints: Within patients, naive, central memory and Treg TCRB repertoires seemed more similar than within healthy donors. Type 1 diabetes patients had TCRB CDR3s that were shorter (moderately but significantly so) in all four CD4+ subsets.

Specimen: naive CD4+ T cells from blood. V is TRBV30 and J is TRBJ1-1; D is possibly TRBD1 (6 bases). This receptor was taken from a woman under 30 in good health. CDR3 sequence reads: CAWIKGGETEAFF. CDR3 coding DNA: TGTGCCTGGATCAAAGGGGGGGAGACTGAAGCTTTCTTT.